This T cell receptor beta chain came from a study of blood T cell repertoires in COVID-19. About the research overall: The study drew acute and convalescent COVID-19 samples from the United States, Italy and Spain. PBMCs, B-cell-depleted T cells, or T cells were the source of the cDNA or gDNA that made up the material.

V trimming: 1 base; J trimming: 1 base; junction bases outside the gene matches: 8. Germline CDR1 and CDR2: SGHVS and FQNEAQ. The CDR3 runs 17 residues. Authors' processing steps: Estimation of nucleated cell counts relied on the amplification of reference gene primers. TCRdb's table, derived via immunoSEQ multiplex PCR, lists solely in-frame clones and lacks some. V and J calls and clone size are copied from that table; D and trimming were computed from the DNA. The table lists approximately 260,000 clones, about 86% of them singletons. This chain connects TRBV7-8 to TRBJ2-3; TRBD1 matches at 7 bases. The sample taken for sequencing was peripheral blood. The sequence derives from a woman of 80 years or more with acute or convalescent COVID-19. Here the CDR3 DNA reads TGTGCCAGCAGCTTAGAACCTACGACAGGGCGCACAGATACGCAGTATTTT. Amino acids: CASSLEPTTGRTDTQYF.